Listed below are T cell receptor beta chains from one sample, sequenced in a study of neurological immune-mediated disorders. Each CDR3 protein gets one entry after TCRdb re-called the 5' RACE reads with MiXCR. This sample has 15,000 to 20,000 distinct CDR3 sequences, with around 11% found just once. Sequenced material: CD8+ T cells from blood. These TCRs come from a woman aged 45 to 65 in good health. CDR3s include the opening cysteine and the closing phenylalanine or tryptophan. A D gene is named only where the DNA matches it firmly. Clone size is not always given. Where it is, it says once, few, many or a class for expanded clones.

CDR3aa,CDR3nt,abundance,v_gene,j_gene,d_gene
CASSGTYNEQFF,TGTGCCAGCAGTGGGACATACAATGAGCAGTTCTTC,.,TRBV25-1,TRBJ2-1,.
CASSPSTKPIFYNEQFF,TGTGCCAGCAGCCCATCGACTAAGCCTATCTTTTACAATGAGCAGTTCTTC,many,TRBV7-6,TRBJ2-1,.
CASSENRVDQPQHF,TGTGCCAGCAGTGAAAACAGGGTGGACCAGCCCCAGCATTTT,many,TRBV25-1,TRBJ1-5,.
CASSLAHRGATEAFF,TGTGCCAGCAGTTTAGCCCACAGGGGGGCCACTGAAGCTTTCTTT,.,TRBV12-3/TRBV12-4,TRBJ1-1,TRBD1
CASRTSGSGGVNTEAFF,TGTGCCAGCAGGACCTCTGGCAGTGGGGGAGTGAACACTGAAGCTTTCTTT,many,TRBV5-5,TRBJ1-1,.
CASSSPLGGQETQYF,TGTGCCAGCAGCTCCCCTCTGGGCGGCCAAGAGACCCAGTACTTC,many,TRBV7-2,TRBJ2-5,.
CSVRGLAGKYNEQFF,TGCAGCGTGCGAGGGCTAGCGGGGAAATACAATGAGCAGTTCTTC,medium-sized,TRBV29-1,TRBJ2-1,TRBD2
CASSLDPIKGEKLFF,TGTGCCAGCAGCTTAGATCCGATAAAGGGCGAAAAACTGTTTTTT,many,TRBV11-2,TRBJ1-4,.
CASSPTGGYEQYF,TGTGCCAGCAGCCCGACAGGGGGGTACGAGCAGTACTTC,.,TRBV3-1,TRBJ2-7,TRBD1
CASSQQSQNSYEQYF,TGCGCCAGCAGCCAACAATCCCAAAACTCCTACGAGCAGTACTTC,many,TRBV4-1,TRBJ2-7,.
CASSPAGELTMMQFF,TGTGCCAGCAGCCCCGCGGGGGAACTAACAATGATGCAGTTCTTC,many,TRBV28,TRBJ2-1,TRBD2
CSARDRRQASYEQYF,TGCAGTGCTAGAGATCGCCGGCAGGCAAGCTACGAGCAGTACTTC,many,TRBV20-1,TRBJ2-7,.
CSASTGPYNEQFF,TGCAGTGCTAGTACCGGGCCCTACAATGAGCAGTTCTTC,few,TRBV20-1,TRBJ2-1,.
CASSPTGDRVDYGYTF,TGCGCCAGCAGCCCGACCGGGGACAGGGTGGACTATGGCTACACCTTC,many,TRBV5-1,TRBJ1-2,TRBD1
CATTRGLNTGELFF,TGTGCCACTACCCGTGGGCTAAACACCGGGGAGCTGTTTTTT,.,TRBV7-7,TRBJ2-2,.
CASSATRFRDTSYNEQFF,TGTGCCAGCAGCGCAACCCGGTTCCGGGACACCTCCTACAATGAGCAGTTCTTC,many,TRBV28,TRBJ2-1,.
CASSLGPGQEVANEKLFF,TGTGCCAGCAGCTTAGGACCGGGACAGGAGGTAGCTAATGAAAAACTGTTTTTT,many,TRBV5-8,TRBJ1-4,TRBD1
CASSLDGTPLSGETQYF,TGTGCCAGCAGTTTAGACGGGACCCCCCTCTCCGGGGAGACCCAGTACTTC,many,TRBV28,TRBJ2-5,.
CASSPRKTSGLNNEQFF,TGTGCCAGCAGCCCAAGAAAGACTAGCGGGCTAAACAATGAGCAGTTCTTC,many,TRBV3-1,TRBJ2-1,TRBD2
CASSEGTSGNNEQFF,TGTGCCAGCAGCGAAGGGACTAGCGGGAACAATGAGCAGTTCTTC,many,TRBV9,TRBJ2-1,TRBD2
CASSLKQGGIDGYTF,TGCGCCAGCAGCTTGAAACAGGGCGGGATCGATGGCTACACCTTC,.,TRBV5-1,TRBJ1-2,.
CASSRERERGYEQYF,TGTGCCAGCAGTCGAGAGCGGGAGAGGGGCTACGAGCAGTACTTC,many,TRBV27,TRBJ2-7,TRBD2
CAISEIGGGTGELFF,TGTGCCATCAGTGAGATCGGTGGGGGTACCGGGGAGCTGTTTTTT,.,TRBV10-3,TRBJ2-2,.
CASTNSGGKEAFF,TGTGCCAGCACGAATTCAGGGGGCAAAGAAGCTTTCTTT,.,TRBV27,TRBJ1-1,TRBD1
CASSLPGTAYNEQFF,TGTGCCAGCAGTTTACCCGGGACAGCATACAATGAGCAGTTCTTC,many,TRBV28,TRBJ2-1,TRBD1
CASREGGITEAFF,TGTGCCAGCAGAGAAGGGGGCATCACTGAAGCTTTCTTT,many,TRBV7-9,TRBJ1-1,TRBD1
CASSQDDTQYF,TGTGCCAGCTCCCAAGACGATACGCAGTATTTT,many,TRBV7-9,TRBJ2-3,.
CSAPGLAGGQIYNEQFF,TGCAGTGCCCCAGGGCTAGCGGGGGGCCAGATCTACAATGAGCAGTTCTTC,many,TRBV20-1,TRBJ2-1,TRBD2
CASSQVNSGVRGGEQFF,TGCGCCAGCAGCCAAGTCAATAGCGGGGTAAGAGGTGGTGAGCAGTTCTTC,.,TRBV4-1,TRBJ2-1,TRBD2
CASSEGGNTEAFF,TGTGCCAGCAGCGAGGGAGGGAACACTGAAGCTTTCTTT,.,TRBV9,TRBJ1-1,.
CASSLGSDSSYEQYF,TGTGCCAGCAGCTTAGGTTCGGACAGCTCCTACGAGCAGTACTTC,many,TRBV7-6,TRBJ2-7,.
CASSEDRGRVQPQHF,TGTGCCAGTAGTGAGGACAGGGGGCGCGTTCAGCCCCAGCATTTT,many,TRBV19,TRBJ1-5,TRBD1
CSANPQWGGTYEQYF,TGCAGTGCTAACCCTCAGTGGGGGGGCACCTACGAGCAGTACTTC,many,TRBV20-1,TRBJ2-7,.
CATSQPKNSPLHF,TGTGCCACCAGCCAGCCTAAGAATTCACCCCTCCACTTT,many,TRBV27,TRBJ1-6,.
CASSLGQGFYNEQFF,TGCGCCAGCAGCTTGGGACAGGGGTTTTACAATGAGCAGTTCTTC,many,TRBV5-1,TRBJ2-1,TRBD1
CASSGSGSGAGELFF,TGTGCCAGCAGTGGTAGCGGGTCCGGGGCCGGGGAGCTGTTTTTT,.,TRBV6-1,TRBJ2-2,TRBD2
CSARDPQGRLAAYNEQFF,TGCAGTGCTAGGGACCCGCAGGGACGACTAGCGGCCTACAATGAGCAGTTCTTC,many,TRBV20-1,TRBJ2-1,TRBD2
CASSSLSAGPTDTQYF,TGTGCCAGCAGTTCACTCTCGGCAGGGCCCACAGATACGCAGTATTTT,many,TRBV27,TRBJ2-3,.
CSARDRTANYGYTF,TGCAGTGCTAGAGATCGGACGGCTAACTATGGCTACACCTTC,many,TRBV20-1,TRBJ1-2,.
CASSFRDRVSGAGELFF,TGTGCCAGCAGCTTCCGGGACAGGGTATCAGGCGCCGGGGAGCTGTTTTTT,many,TRBV7-9,TRBJ2-2,TRBD1
CSVTAQQETQYF,TGCAGCGTTACTGCCCAACAAGAGACCCAGTACTTC,many,TRBV29-1,TRBJ2-5,.
CATGDSYYGYTF,TGTGCCACCGGGGACAGCTACTATGGCTACACCTTC,many,TRBV15,TRBJ1-2,TRBD1
CASSTRGTNYGYTF,TGCGCCAGCAGCACCCGGGGGACTAACTATGGCTACACCTTC,many,TRBV5-1,TRBJ1-2,.
CSARGTRGYEQYF,TGCAGTGCTAGAGGGACTAGGGGTTACGAGCAGTACTTC,.,TRBV20-1,TRBJ2-7,TRBD2
CATSSRTSGKGSEQYF,TGTGCCACCAGCAGCCGGACTAGCGGGAAAGGGAGCGAGCAGTACTTC,many,TRBV15,TRBJ2-7,TRBD2
CASSDRYSTDTQYF,TGTGCCAGCAGCGATCGCTACAGCACAGATACGCAGTATTTT,many,TRBV27,TRBJ2-3,.
CASSPPGHQETQYF,TGTGCCAGCTCACCACCAGGGCACCAAGAGACCCAGTACTTC,many,TRBV18,TRBJ2-5,.
CSVRENTGELFF,TGCAGTGTGCGGGAGAACACCGGGGAGCTGTTTTTT,many,TRBV20-1,TRBJ2-2,.
CASKEVAAERGGNQPQHF,TGTGCCAGCAAAGAGGTGGCGGCTGAGAGAGGGGGCAATCAGCCCCAGCATTTT,once,TRBV21-1,TRBJ1-5,.
CSATGTGLHDEQFF,TGCAGTGCGACCGGGACTGGCCTACATGATGAGCAGTTCTTC,medium-sized,TRBV20-1,TRBJ2-1,.